This T cell receptor (beta chain) was sequenced during a study of post-analysis software for immune sequencing data. Findings of the study overall: A handful of TRBV segments were significantly more frequent in patients than in controls. TRBV5-6, TRBV5-1 and TRBV20-1 were among these segments.

The V gene end was trimmed by 7 bases and the J gene end by 8 bases; junction bases not matched to a gene: 22. The CDR3 runs to 18 residues. Per the germline V gene, CDR1 is SGHNT and CDR2 is YYREEE (reference sequence). Unique molecular identifiers tagged the TCR beta cDNA libraries. TCRdb processed the PCR reads anew with MiXCR; each CDR3 protein has one entry. The table includes approximately 460,000 distinct CDR3 sequences, under 55% detected once. On this clonotype itself: The antigen remains undetermined.

The rearrangement joins TRBV5-4 to TRBJ2-1, with TRBD1 identical over 9 bases. Input material: blood. The clonotype comes from a girl aged 10-17 years with multiple sclerosis. CDR3 sequence: CASLGQGDRGRLGDEQFF. CDR3 in DNA: TGTGCCAGCCTGGGACAGGGAGATCGTGGGCGGTTGGGCGATGAGCAGTTCTTC.